The T cell receptor (beta chain) described here comes from a study of T cell responses to AZD1222 COVID-19 vaccine (dated by TCRdb to the early 2020s). Notes on the research overall: AZD1222 recipients given second doses at about 4 weeks or at about 12 weeks were pooled, since spike-specific TCR depth and breadth were not found to differ between the two schedules. A total of 230 to 250 trial participants underwent TCR sequencing, of whom nearly 210 had received two doses of AZD1222 and some 25 had received two doses of the MenACWY control vaccine. Trial participants were enrolled into age subgroups of 18-55, 56-69 and 70-plus years, which contained approximately 150, 28 and 58 TCR-sequenced participants, respectively.

The time point tag for this specimen amounts to: baseline before first vaccination. Samples from vaccinated people were obtained from the UK trials COV001 and COV002, which included a single-blind randomized controlled phase 2/3 trial of AZD1222 (ChAdOx1 nCoV-19) in healthy adults. For TCRbeta chain sequencing, PBMC samples from trial participants were taken at day 0 and at day 28 after the second dose. The CDR3 regions of human TCRbeta chains were analyzed by immunosequencing. On the study's bioinformatics: Repertoire TCRs were checked for matches against a reference library of SARS-CoV-2-specific TCRs that had been generated using the MIRA antigen-specificity platform. Breadth was defined as the fraction of unique TCRs that were SARS-CoV-2-associated. Depth was defined as the fraction of total T cells that were SARS-CoV-2-associated. Each spike-specific TCR was assigned to its reactive spike region and to a CD4 or CD8 class using the MIRA data. Log10-transformed breadth and depth values were compared by one-way ANOVA with Sidak's multiple comparisons tests. The table was pulled from immuneACCESS by TCRdb, which kept in-frame rearrangements only. Such tables lose some clones; where checked, under half of the loss comes from unresolved V genes, and the rest has no known cause. V and J calls and clone size follow that table, whereas D and trimming were derived from the DNA. Present in this sample are 90,000 to 110,000 clones, around 89% of which were seen just once. The ten largest clones take up roughly 2.5% of the sample.

On this clone itself: Its antigen is not yet known. No base quality values were provided; no much bigger clone lies one nucleotide off.

Measured from the cysteine to the phenylalanine, the CDR3 is 14 residues long. Of the read, only the CDR3 DNA is kept; its 42 bases are in frame from base 1. From a lookup of the germline V gene, CDR1 and CDR2 are MNHEY and SVGEGT. V drops 5 bases and J drops 7 bases, leaving 17 bases in between. Overall study results and their limits: Reportedly, close to half of the unique spike-specific TCRs recognized epitopes lying outside the regions that are mutated in the B.1.351 and B.1.1.7 variants. Most participants were white British and females outnumbered males, and the authors suggested that clonal diversity may have been underestimated. Only five to seven AZD1222 recipients were SARS-CoV-2 seropositive at baseline, limiting conclusions about previously exposed vaccinees. After two AZD1222 doses, both the breadth and the depth of spike-specific TCRs were significantly higher than at day 0 and than in MenACWY recipients. In the small 56-69-year group, the increase in depth fell short of significance, most likely because of low power. The whole spike protein was spanned by vaccine-associated CD4 TCRs, and dominant responses were seen in regions 160-218 and 743-854. Because no day 14 peak-response samples were available, repertoires were characterized only after the peak T cell response.

The input for sequencing was peripheral blood, taken on day 0 of AZD1222 vaccination. The clonotype was recovered from an adult in good health. The sequence joins TRBV6-2 or TRBV6-3 to TRBJ1-2; TRBD1 might be the D gene, on 6 matching bases. DNA sequence: TGTGCCAGCAGTCGTCCCGGGACAATCCCTGGCTACACCTTC. Translated, it reads CASSRPGTIPGYTF.